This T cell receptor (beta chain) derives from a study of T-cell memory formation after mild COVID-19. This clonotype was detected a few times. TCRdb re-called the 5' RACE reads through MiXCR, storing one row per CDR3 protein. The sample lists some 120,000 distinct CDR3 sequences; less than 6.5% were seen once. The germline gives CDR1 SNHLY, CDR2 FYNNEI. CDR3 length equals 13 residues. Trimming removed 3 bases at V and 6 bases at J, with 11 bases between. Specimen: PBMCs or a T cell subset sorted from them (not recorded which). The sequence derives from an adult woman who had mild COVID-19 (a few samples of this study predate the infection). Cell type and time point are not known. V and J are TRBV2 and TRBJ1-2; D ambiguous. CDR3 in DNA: TGTGCCAGCAGTGAGACAATTCAGGATGGCTACACCTTC. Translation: CASSETIQDGYTF.